Sequencing of this T cell receptor (beta chain) was carried out in a study of vaccination and CD4 T cells after COVID-19. As for the study in general: A median of around 70 days (range 14 to 241) separated dose two from the taking of post-vaccine samples.

J lost 5 bases, V lost 1 base, and 6 bases had no gene match. Germline CDR1 reads SGHTA; CDR2 reads FQGNSA. This CDR3 region has 16 residues. The treatment is: approximately nine-day PBMC culture with coronavirus spike peptide pools or control peptides (ViraFEST assay). With peptide pools, ViraFEST first expanded antigen-specific T cells and afterwards sequenced their TCRs. Positive PCR tests dated from March to December 2020, predating US Alpha, Beta and Delta variants. Comment on this clonotype: Its antigen is unknown.

The assay that was used to sequence DNA from cultured CD4+ T cells was the Oncomine TCR Beta short-read assay. Investigators isolated genomic DNA from cultured CD4+ T cells. TCRdb recomputed calls from the PCR reads with MiXCR, one row per CDR3 protein. This sample has roughly 14,000 distinct CDR3 sequences, with about 35% found just once. The sample taken for sequencing was cultured CD4+ T cells from blood. The chain joins TRBV7-2 to TRBJ2-3; 10 bases map to TRBD2. This sequence originates from a human donor with COVID-19. CDR3 in amino acids: CASSLGLAGVKDTQYF. The CDR3 DNA reads as TGTGCCAGCAGCTTAGGGCTAGCGGGGGTAAAAGATACGCAGTATTTT.